A single sample gave rise to the 8 T cell receptor beta chains below, sequenced in a study of T cell repertoires in cytomegalovirus infection. TCRdb independently ran MiXCR on the reads; one entry per CDR3 protein. Of about 150,000 distinct CDR3 sequences listed, 20% to 25% are singletons. Sequencing was carried out using PBMCs. These TCRs come from a human donor in good health (CMV status not recorded). Some clones in this sample may be carry-over from other donors' samples.

This chain joins TRBV7-9 and TRBJ2-5, with 14 nucleotides matching TRBD2. Germline CDR1 SEHNR, CDR2 FQNEAQ (reference sequence). This CDR3 has 20 amino acids. V shed 6 bases and J 1 base; nucleotides not matched to a gene: 16. Written as DNA, the CDR3 is TGTGCCAGCAGTTTTAAGGCCGGGACTAGCGGGAGTATCGGCCAAGAGACCCAGTACTTC. Its protein is CASSFKAGTSGSIGQETQYF. Full variable domain (outside the CDR3, taken from reference TRBV7-9 and TRBJ2-5): DTGVSQNPRHKITKRGQNVTFRCDPISEHNRLYWYRQTLGQGPEFLTYFQNEAQLEKSRLLSDRFSAERPKGSFSTLEIQRTEQGDSAMYLCASSFKAGTSGSIGQETQYFGPGTRLLVL.

This clonotype was seen only a few times. J is TRBJ2-5 and V is TRBV6-6; D unresolved. Germline V lookup: CDR1 MNHNY, CDR2 SVGAGI (reference sequence). V lost 2 bases and J 0 bases, leaving 7 bases between the germline ends. The CDR3 consists of 14 residues. In nucleotides, the CDR3 is TGTGCCAGCAGTTACACCCGACACCAAGAGACCCAGTACTTC. Its protein product is CASSYTRHQETQYF.

This clonotype was recorded many times. This chain links TRBV7-2 with TRBJ2-7; 10 bases are a match to TRBD1. Looked up from germline, CDR1 is SGHTA and CDR2 is FQGNSA. J gave up 0 bases and V 4 bases, and 6 bases lay outside the gene matches. This CDR3 contains 16 residues. CDR3 coding DNA: TGTGCCAGCAGCTACGCCGGGACAGGGGTCTCCTACGAGCAGTACTTC. This gives the protein CASSYAGTGVSYEQYF.

The V gene is TRBV28, the J gene TRBJ2-1; D gene uncertain. V was clipped by 7 bases and J by 0 bases, with 22 bases between them. Germline-derived CDR1 and CDR2 are MDHEN and SYDVKM. The CDR3 covers 18 residues. CDR3 amino acids: CASTPTVHVTRSYNEQFF. The CDR3 region has the DNA TGTGCCAGCACTCCGACTGTACACGTTACTCGCTCCTACAATGAGCAGTTCTTC. The entire variable domain, with the rest obtained from reference TRBV28 and TRBJ2-1, is as follows: DVKVTQSSRYLVKRTGEKVFLECVQDMDHENMFWYRQDPGLGLRLIYFSYDVKMKEKGDIPEGYSVSREKKERFSLILESASTNQTSMYLCASTPTVHVTRSYNEQFFGPGTRLTVL.

The chain combines TRBV7-8 with TRBJ2-7; 9 bases are shared with TRBD2. Germline V gene data show CDR1 as SGHVS and CDR2 as FQNEAQ. The trim removed 3 bases at V and 5 bases at J, leaving 5 bases unmatched. The CDR3 is 14 residues long. The chain's CDR3 is CASSLWREGHEQYF. CDR3 in DNA: TGTGCCAGCAGCTTGTGGCGGGAGGGCCACGAGCAGTACTTC.

This chain joins TRBV28 and TRBJ2-5; 13 positions match TRBD2. The CDR3 consists of 16 residues. Germline trimming cut 8 bases from V and 5 bases from J; bases unmatched to any gene: 11. CDR1 MDHEN and CDR2 SYDVKM come from the germline V gene. The CDR3 nucleotides are TGTGCCAGCCAAGTTAGGACTAGCGGGAGCTTTGAGACCCAGTACTTC. Translation: CASQVRTSGSFETQYF.

This clonotype was observed at least ten times. This rearrangement joins TRBV19 to TRBJ1-2; the D is unclear. CDR3 length equals 15 residues. Trimming took off 4 bases at V and 2 bases at J, with 14 bases between the two ends. Germline V gene lookup returns CDR1 LNHDA and CDR2 SQIVND (reference sequence). CDR3: CASSNRNLLNYGYTF. The CDR3 DNA is TGTGCCAGTAGTAACCGGAATCTTCTAAACTATGGCTACACCTTC. Full variable domain (outside the CDR3, taken from reference TRBV19 and TRBJ1-2): DGGITQSPKYLFRKEGQNVTLSCEQNLNHDAMYWYRQDPGQGLRLIYYSQIVNDFQKGDIAEGYSVSREKKESFPLTVTSAQKNPTAFYLCASSNRNLLNYGYTFGSGTRLTVV.

At least ten counts were recorded for this clonotype. The rearrangement uses TRBV19 and TRBJ2-1; perhaps TRBD2 as D (6 bases). CDR1 LNHDA and CDR2 SQIVND come from the germline V gene (reference sequence). CDR3 length: 15 amino acids. V was trimmed by 3 bases and J by 5 bases, leaving 14 bases between them. CDR3 DNA: TGTGCCAGTAGTATCCGGGACTCGGACGACAATGAGCAGTTCTTC. As protein: CASSIRDSDDNEQFF. Full variable domain (remainder filled in from reference TRBV19 and TRBJ2-1): DGGITQSPKYLFRKEGQNVTLSCEQNLNHDAMYWYRQDPGQGLRLIYYSQIVNDFQKGDIAEGYSVSREKKESFPLTVTSAQKNPTAFYLCASSIRDSDDNEQFFGPGTRLTVL.